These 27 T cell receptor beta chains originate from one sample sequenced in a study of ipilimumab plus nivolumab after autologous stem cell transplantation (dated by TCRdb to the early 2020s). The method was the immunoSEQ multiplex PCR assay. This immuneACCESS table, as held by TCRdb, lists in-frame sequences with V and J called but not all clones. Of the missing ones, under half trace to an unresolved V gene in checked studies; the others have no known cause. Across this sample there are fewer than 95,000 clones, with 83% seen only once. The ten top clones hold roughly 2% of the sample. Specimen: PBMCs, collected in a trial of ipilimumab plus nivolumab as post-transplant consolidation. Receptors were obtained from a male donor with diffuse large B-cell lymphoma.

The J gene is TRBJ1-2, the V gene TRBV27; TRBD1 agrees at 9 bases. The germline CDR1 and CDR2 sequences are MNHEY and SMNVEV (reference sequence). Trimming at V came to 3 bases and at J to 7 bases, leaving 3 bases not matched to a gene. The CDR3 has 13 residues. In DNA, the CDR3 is TGTGCCAGCAGTTTCCGACAGGGGGGTGGCTACACCTTC. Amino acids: CASSFRQGGGYTF.

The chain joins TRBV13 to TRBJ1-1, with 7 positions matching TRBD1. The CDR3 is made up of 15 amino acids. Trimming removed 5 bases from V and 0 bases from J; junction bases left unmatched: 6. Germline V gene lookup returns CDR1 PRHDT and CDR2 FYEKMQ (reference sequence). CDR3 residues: CASSRPTGMNTEAFF. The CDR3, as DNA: TGTGCCAGCAGCAGACCGACAGGGATGAACACTGAAGCTTTCTTT.

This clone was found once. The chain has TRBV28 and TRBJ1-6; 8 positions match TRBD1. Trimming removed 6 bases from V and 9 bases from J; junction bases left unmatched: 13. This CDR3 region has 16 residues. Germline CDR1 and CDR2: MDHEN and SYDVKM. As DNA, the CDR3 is TGTGCCAGCAGCCCCCCGCTTGGACAGGGAGGTTCACCCCTCCACTTT. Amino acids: CASSPPLGQGGSPLHF.

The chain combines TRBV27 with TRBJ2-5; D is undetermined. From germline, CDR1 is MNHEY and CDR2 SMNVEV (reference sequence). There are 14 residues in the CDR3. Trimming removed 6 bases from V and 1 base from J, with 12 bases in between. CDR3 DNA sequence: TGTGCCAGCAGACCCTATCTAACCCAAGAGACCCAGTACTTC. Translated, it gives CASRPYLTQETQYF.

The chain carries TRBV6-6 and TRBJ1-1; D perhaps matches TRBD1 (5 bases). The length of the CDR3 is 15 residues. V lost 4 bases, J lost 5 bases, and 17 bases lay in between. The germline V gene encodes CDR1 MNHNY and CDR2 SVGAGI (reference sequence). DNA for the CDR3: TGTGCCAGCAGTTCTCGAGGGACCCCGGGAACTGAAGCTTTCTTT. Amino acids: CASSSRGTPGTEAFF.

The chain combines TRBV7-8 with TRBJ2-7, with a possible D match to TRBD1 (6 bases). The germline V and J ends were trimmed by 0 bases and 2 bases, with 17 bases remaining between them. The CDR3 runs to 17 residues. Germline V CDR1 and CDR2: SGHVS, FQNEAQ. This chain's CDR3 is CASSLASRSRGAYEQYF. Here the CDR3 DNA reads TGTGCCAGCAGCTTAGCGAGCAGGAGCAGGGGAGCCTACGAGCAGTACTTC. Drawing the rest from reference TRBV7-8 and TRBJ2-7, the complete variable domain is GAGVSQSPRYKVAKRGQDVALRCDPISGHVSLFWYQQALGQGPEFLTYFQNEAQLDKSGLPSDRFFAERPEGSVSTLKIQRTQQEDSAVYLCASSLASRSRGAYEQYFGPGTRLTVT.

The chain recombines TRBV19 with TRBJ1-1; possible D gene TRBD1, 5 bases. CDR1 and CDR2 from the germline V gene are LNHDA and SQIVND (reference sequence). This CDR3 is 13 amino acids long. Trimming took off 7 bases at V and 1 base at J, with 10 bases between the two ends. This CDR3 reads CASKTDWNTEAFF. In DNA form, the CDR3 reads TGTGCCAGTAAGACAGACTGGAACACTGAAGCTTTCTTT.

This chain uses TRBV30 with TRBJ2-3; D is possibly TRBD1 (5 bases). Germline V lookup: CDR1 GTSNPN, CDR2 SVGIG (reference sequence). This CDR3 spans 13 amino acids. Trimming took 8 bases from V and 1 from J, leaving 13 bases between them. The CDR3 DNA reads TGTGCCCTAGGGGAAATGGGCACAGATACGCAGTATTTT. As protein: CALGEMGTDTQYF. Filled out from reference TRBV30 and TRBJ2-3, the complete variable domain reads SQTIHQWPATLVQPVGSPLSLECTVEGTSNPNLYWYRQAAGRGLQLLFYSVGIGQISSEVPQNLSASRPQDRQFILSSKKLLLSDSGFYLCALGEMGTDTQYFGPGTRLTVL.

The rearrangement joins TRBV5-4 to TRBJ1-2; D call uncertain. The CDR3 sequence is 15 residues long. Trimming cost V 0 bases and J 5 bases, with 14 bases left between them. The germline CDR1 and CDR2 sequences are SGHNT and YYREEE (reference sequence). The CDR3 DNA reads TGTGCCAGCAGCTTGGGGGCCCCCTCTGGGTATGGCTACACCTTC. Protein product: CASSLGAPSGYGYTF.

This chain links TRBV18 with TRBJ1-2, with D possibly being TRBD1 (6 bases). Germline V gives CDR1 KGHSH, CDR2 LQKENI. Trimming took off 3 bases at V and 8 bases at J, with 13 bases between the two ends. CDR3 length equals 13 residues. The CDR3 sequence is CASSPTRDIGYTF. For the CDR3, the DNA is TGTGCCAGCTCACCGACTCGGGACATCGGCTACACCTTC.

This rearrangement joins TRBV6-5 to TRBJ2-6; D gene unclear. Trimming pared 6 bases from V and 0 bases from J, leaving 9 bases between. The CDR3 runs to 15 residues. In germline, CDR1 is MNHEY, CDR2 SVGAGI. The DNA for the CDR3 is TGTGCCAGCAGACTCTCACCCTCTGGGGCCAACGTCCTGACTTTC. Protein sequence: CASRLSPSGANVLTF.

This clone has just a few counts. CDR3 residues: CASSLSLNTGELFF. Here the CDR3 DNA reads TGCGCCAGCAGCTTGAGCCTGAACACCGGGGAGCTGTTTTTT. The chain carries TRBV5-1 and TRBJ2-2; no reliable D call. The V end was cut by 1 base, the J end by 1 base, with 5 bases between. The CDR3 is 14 amino acids. The germline gives CDR1 SGHRS, CDR2 YFSETQ.

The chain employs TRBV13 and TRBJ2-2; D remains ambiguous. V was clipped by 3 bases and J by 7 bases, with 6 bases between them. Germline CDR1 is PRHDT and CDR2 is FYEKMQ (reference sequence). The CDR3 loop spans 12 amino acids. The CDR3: CASSFVYGELFF. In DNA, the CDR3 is TGTGCCAGCAGCTTTGTATACGGGGAGCTGTTTTTT.

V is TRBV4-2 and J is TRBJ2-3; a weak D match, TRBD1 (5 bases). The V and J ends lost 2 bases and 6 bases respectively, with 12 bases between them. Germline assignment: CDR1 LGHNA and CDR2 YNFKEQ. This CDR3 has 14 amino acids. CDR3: CASSQPRERDTQYF. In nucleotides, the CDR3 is TGTGCCAGCAGCCAACCCAGGGAAAGGGATACGCAGTATTTT.

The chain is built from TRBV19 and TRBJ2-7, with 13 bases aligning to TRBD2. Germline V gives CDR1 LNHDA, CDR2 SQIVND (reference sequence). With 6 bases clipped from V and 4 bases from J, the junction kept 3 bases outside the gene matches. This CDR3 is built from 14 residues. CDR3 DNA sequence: TGTGCCAGTAGGGGACTAGCGGGGCCATACGAGCAGTACTTC. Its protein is CASRGLAGPYEQYF. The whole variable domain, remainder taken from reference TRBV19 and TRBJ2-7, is DGGITQSPKYLFRKEGQNVTLSCEQNLNHDAMYWYRQDPGQGLRLIYYSQIVNDFQKGDIAEGYSVSREKKESFPLTVTSAQKNPTAFYLCASRGLAGPYEQYFGPGTRLTVT.

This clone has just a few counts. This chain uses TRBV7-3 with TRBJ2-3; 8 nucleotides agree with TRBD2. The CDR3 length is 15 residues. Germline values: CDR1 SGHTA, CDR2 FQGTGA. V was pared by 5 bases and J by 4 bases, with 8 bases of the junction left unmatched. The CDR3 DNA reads TGTGCCAGCAGCCAATCGGGGGGGAGGCCAGATACGCAGTATTTT. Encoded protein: CASSQSGGRPDTQYF.

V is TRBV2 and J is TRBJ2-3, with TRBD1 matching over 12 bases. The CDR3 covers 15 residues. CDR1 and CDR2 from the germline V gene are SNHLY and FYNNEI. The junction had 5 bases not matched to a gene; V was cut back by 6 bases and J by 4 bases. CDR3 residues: CASRGDRGLSDTQYF. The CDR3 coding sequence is TGTGCCAGCAGGGGGGACAGGGGGCTTTCAGATACGCAGTATTTT.

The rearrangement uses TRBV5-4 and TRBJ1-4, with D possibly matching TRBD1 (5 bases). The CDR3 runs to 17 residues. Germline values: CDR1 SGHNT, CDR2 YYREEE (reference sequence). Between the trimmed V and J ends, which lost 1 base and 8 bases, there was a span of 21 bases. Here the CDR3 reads CASSLKGYPGATEKLFF. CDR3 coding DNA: TGTGCCAGCAGCTTGAAGGGATACCCCGGGGCGACGGAAAAACTGTTTTTT.

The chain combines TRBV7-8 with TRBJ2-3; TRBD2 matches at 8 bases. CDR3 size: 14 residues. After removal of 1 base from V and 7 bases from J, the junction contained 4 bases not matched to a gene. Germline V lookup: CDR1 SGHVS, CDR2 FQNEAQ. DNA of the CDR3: TGTGCCAGCAGCTTAGGGACTAGCATCCATACGCAGTATTTT. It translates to CASSLGTSIHTQYF.

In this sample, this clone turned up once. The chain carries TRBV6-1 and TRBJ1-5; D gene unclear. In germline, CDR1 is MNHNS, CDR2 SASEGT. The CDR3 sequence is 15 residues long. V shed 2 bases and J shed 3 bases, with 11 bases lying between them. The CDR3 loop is CASSESGGLNQPQHF. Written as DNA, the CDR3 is TGTGCCAGCAGTGAAAGTGGAGGGCTCAATCAGCCCCAGCATTTT.

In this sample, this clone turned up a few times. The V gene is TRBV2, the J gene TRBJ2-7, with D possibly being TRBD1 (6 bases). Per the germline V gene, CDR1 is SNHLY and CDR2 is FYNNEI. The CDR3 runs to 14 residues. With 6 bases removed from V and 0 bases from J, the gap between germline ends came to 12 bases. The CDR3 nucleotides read TGTGCCAGCAGAGACCGGGACAACTCCTACGAGCAGTACTTC. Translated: CASRDRDNSYEQYF.

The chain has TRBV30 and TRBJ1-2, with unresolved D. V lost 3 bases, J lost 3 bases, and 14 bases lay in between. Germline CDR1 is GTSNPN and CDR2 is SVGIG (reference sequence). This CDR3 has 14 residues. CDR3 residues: CAWRVSGIDYGYTF. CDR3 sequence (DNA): TGTGCCTGGAGGGTCTCAGGTATCGACTATGGCTACACCTTC.

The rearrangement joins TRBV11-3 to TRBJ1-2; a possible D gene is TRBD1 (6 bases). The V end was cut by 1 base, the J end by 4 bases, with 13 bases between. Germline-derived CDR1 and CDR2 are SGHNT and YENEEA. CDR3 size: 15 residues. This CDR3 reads CASSLVPIRGYGYTF. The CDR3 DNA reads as TGTGCCAGCAGCTTAGTCCCCATCAGGGGCTATGGCTACACCTTC.

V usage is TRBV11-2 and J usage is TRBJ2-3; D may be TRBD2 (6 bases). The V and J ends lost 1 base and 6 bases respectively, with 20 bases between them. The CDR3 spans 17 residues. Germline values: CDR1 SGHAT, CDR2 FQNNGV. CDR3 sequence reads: CASSLGRGWEVGDTQYF. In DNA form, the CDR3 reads TGTGCCAGCAGCTTAGGGAGGGGCTGGGAGGTAGGGGATACGCAGTATTTT.

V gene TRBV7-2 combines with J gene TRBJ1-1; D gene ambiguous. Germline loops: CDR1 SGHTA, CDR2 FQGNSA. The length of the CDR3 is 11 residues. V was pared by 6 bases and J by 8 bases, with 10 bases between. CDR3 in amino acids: CASSSYLEAFF. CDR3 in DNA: TGTGCCAGCAGTTCTTATTTAGAAGCTTTCTTT.

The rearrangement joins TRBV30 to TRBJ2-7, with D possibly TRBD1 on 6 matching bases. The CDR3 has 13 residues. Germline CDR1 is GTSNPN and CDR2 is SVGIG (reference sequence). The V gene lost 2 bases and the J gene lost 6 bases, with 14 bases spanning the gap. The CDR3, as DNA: TGTGCCTGGAGTACAGGGAATTCCCTCGAGCAGTACTTC. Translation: CAWSTGNSLEQYF.

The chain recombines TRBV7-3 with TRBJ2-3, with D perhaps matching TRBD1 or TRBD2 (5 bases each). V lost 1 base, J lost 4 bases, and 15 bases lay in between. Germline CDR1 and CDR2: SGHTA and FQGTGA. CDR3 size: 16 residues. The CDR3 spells CASSLMALGAADTQYF. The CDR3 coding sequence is TGTGCCAGCAGCTTAATGGCTCTCGGGGCGGCAGATACGCAGTATTTT.